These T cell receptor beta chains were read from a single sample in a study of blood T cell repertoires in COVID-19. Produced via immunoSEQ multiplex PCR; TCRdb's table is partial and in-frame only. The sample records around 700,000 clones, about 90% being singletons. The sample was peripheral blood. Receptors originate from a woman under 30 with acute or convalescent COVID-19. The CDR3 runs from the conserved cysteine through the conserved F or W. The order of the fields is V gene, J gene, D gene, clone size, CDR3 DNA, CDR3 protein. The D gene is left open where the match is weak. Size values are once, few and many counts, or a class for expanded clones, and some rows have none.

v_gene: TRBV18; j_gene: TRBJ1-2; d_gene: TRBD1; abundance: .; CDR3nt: TGTGCCAGCTCACCCGGGACAGGAGGTAGCTACACCTTC; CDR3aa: CASSPGTGGSYTF
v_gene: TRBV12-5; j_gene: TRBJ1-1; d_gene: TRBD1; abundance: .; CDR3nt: TGTGCTAGTGGCGGACAGGGATACACTGAAGCTTTCTTT; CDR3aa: CASGGQGYTEAFF
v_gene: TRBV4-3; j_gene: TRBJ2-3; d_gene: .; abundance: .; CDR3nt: TGCGCCAGCAGCCAAGAAGGGACAGCGGGGGTCACAGATACGCAGTATTTT; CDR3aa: CASSQEGTAGVTDTQYF
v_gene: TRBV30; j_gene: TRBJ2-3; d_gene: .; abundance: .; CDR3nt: TGTGCCTGGAGTGCAAGCGGGCCGGATACGCAGTATTTT; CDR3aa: CAWSASGPDTQYF
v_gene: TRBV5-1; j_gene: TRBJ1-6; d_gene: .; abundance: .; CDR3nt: TGCGCCAGCAGCTTGGGGACAGACAGGAATTCACCCCTCCACTTT; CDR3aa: CASSLGTDRNSPLHF
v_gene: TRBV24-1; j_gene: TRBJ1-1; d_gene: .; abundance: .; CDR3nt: TGTGCCGCAGTTCCGATCTCTGGTGAAGCTTTCTTT; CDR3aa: CAAVPISGEAFF
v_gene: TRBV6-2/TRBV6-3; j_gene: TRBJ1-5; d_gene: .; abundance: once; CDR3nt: TGTGCCAGCAGTTCGCAGACATTCCAACGGCATTTT; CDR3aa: CASSSQTFQRHF
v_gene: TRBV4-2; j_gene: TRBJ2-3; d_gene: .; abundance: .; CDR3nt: TGTGCCAGCAGCCGCCAGACAGGGAGTGGAGGGGGAAGCACAGATACGCAGTATTTT; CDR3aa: CASSRQTGSGGGSTDTQYF
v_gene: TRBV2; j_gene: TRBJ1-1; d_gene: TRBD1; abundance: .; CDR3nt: TGTGCCAGCAACCAATGGAGACAGGGAACTGAAGCTTTCTTT; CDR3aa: CASNQWRQGTEAFF
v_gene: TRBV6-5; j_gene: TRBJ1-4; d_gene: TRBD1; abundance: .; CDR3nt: TGTGCCAGCAGCAGGGGGATTGAACGTGAGGAACTGTTTTTT; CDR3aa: CASSRGIEREELFF
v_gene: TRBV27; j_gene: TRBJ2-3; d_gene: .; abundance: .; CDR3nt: TGTGCCAGCAGTTTATTGGCAGGGTTTGATACGCAGTATTTT; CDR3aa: CASSLLAGFDTQYF
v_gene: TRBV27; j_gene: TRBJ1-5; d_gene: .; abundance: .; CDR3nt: TGTGCCAGCAGTTTACTTCCCGGGGGCAATCAGCCCCAGCATTTT; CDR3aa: CASSLLPGGNQPQHF
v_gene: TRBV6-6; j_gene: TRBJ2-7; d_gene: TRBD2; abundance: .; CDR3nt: TGTGCCAGCAGTCAGCGGGGGGTATACGAGCAGTACTTC; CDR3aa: CASSQRGVYEQYF
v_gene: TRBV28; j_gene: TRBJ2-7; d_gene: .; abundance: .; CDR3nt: TGTGCCACTACGAGGGAATTCTACGAGCAGTACTTC; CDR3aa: CATTREFYEQYF
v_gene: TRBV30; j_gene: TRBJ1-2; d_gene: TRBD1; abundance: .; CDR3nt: TGTGCCTGGAGGTCCAGGGGGCCCTATGGCTACACCTTC; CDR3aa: CAWRSRGPYGYTF
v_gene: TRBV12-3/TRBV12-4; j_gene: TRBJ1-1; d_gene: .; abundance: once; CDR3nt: TGTGCCAGCAGTTTAGTCTGGAACACTGAAGCTTTCTTT; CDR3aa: CASSLVWNTEAFF
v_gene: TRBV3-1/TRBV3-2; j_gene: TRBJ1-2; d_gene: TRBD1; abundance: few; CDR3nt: TGTGCCAGCAGCCTAGGAACAGGGGGATATGGCTACACCTTC; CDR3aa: CASSLGTGGYGYTF
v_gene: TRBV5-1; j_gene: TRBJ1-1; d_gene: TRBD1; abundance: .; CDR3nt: TGCGCCAGCAGCCCGGGGGACAGACTGAACACTGAAGCTTTCTTT; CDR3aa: CASSPGDRLNTEAFF
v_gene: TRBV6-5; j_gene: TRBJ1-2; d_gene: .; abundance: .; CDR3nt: TGTGCCAGCAGTTACCACCCTTCGGACAATAACTATGGCTACACCTTC; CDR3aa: CASSYHPSDNNYGYTF
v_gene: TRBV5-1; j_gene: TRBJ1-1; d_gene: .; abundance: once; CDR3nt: TGCGCCAGCAGCTTGGGGGAGCGTCCTGAAGCTTTCTTT; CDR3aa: CASSLGERPEAFF
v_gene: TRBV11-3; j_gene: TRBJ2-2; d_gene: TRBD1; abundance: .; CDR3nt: TGTGCCAGCAGCTCTCGGGTGGGGACAGGGGGTAAAGCCGGGGAGCTGTTTTTT; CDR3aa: CASSSRVGTGGKAGELFF
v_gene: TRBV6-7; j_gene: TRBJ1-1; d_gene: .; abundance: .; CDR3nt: TGTGCCAGCAGTCACAGCACTGAAGCTTTCTTT; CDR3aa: CASSHSTEAFF
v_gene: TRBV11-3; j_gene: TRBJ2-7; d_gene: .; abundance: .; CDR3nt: TGTGCCAGCAGCTTAGGGGGCGTCGAGCAGTACTTC; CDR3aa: CASSLGGVEQYF
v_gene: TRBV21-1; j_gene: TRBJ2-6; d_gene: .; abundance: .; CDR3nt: TGTGCCAGTCCGGGACAGGGGGCTTCAGGGGCCAACGTCCTGACTTTC; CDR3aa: CASPGQGASGANVLTF
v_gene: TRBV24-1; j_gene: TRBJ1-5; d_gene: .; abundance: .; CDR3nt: TGTGCCACCAGTACGGAGAATCAGCCCCAGCATTTT; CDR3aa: CATSTENQPQHF
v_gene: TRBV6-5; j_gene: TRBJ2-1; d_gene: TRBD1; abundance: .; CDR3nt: TGTGCCAGCAGGGCAGGGGGCGCGGGGATGGATGAGCAGTTCTTC; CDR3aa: CASRAGGAGMDEQFF